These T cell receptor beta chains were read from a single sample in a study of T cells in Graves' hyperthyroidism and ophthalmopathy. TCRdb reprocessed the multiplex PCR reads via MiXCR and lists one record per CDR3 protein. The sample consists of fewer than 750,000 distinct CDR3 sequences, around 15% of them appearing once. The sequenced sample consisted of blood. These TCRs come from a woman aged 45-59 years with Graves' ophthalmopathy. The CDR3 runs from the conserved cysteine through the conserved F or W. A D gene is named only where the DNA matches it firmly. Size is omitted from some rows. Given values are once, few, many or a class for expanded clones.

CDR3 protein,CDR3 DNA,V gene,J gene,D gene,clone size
CASSSGQGRLETQYF,TGTGCCAGCAGCTCGGGACAGGGTAGATTAGAGACCCAGTACTTC,TRBV7-3,TRBJ2-5,TRBD1,many
CASSLAGGPRGEQFF,TGTGCCAGCAGTTTAGCGGGAGGGCCCAGGGGTGAGCAGTTCTTC,TRBV27,TRBJ2-1,TRBD2,many
CASRAPGASGRYEQFF,TGTGCCAGCAGGGCTCCGGGGGCTAGCGGGAGATATGAGCAGTTCTTC,TRBV6-2/TRBV6-3,TRBJ2-1,TRBD2,.
CVSRRGPGTQYF,TGTGTCAGCAGAAGAGGTCCCGGTACGCAGTATTTT,TRBV6-2/TRBV6-3,TRBJ2-3,.,.
CASSQWRANYGYTF,TGTGCCAGCAGCCAATGGCGAGCTAACTATGGCTACACCTTC,TRBV7-2,TRBJ1-2,.,many
CASPLLAFTDTQYF,TGTGCCAGCCCGTTACTAGCGTTCACAGATACGCAGTATTTT,TRBV2,TRBJ2-3,TRBD2,many
CSVVAGLTYEQYF,TGCAGTGTTGTAGCGGGCTTGACCTACGAGCAGTACTTC,TRBV20-1,TRBJ2-7,TRBD2,many
CASSLWDTQYF,TGTGCCAGCAGTTTATGGGATACGCAGTATTTT,TRBV28,TRBJ2-3,.,many
CATSGLGLAGTGELFF,TGTGCCACCAGTGGCCTGGGACTAGCAGGTACCGGGGAGCTGTTTTTT,TRBV24-1,TRBJ2-2,TRBD2,many
CASSLIPGKHYEQYF,TGTGCCAGCAGTTTAATACCAGGGAAACACTACGAGCAGTACTTC,TRBV27,TRBJ2-7,.,few
CASSSQEKVNTEAFF,TGTGCCAGCAGTTCCCAAGAGAAGGTGAACACTGAAGCTTTCTTT,TRBV6-2/TRBV6-3,TRBJ1-1,.,many
CATNKLAGGPETQYF,TGTGCCACCAACAAACTAGCGGGAGGTCCTGAGACCCAGTACTTC,TRBV10-3,TRBJ2-5,TRBD2,.
CASSFLTLADSTDTQYF,TGTGCCAGCAGCTTCCTGACACTAGCGGACAGCACAGATACGCAGTATTTT,TRBV7-2,TRBJ2-3,TRBD2,many
CAWRDTSGRASYDEQFF,TGTGCCTGGAGAGATACTAGCGGGAGGGCCTCTTACGATGAGCAGTTCTTC,TRBV30,TRBJ2-1,TRBD2,many
CASSLYGGDSQPQHF,TGCGCCAGCAGCTTGTATGGAGGGGACAGCCAGCCCCAGCATTTT,TRBV5-1,TRBJ1-5,TRBD1,many
CASSLGRLAYNEQFF,TGTGCCAGCAGTTTAGGGCGACTAGCTTACAATGAGCAGTTCTTC,TRBV12-3/TRBV12-4,TRBJ2-1,TRBD2,many
CASSLDRASEQETQYF,TGTGCCAGCAGCTTAGACAGGGCGAGTGAGCAAGAGACCCAGTACTTC,TRBV7-2,TRBJ2-5,.,.
CASSEMGRLPYEQYF,TGTGCCAGCAGTGAAATGGGGCGGCTTCCCTACGAGCAGTACTTC,TRBV6-1,TRBJ2-7,.,many